The 5 T cell receptor beta chains in this list originate from one sample, sequenced in a study of blood T cell repertoires in COVID-19. Produced via immunoSEQ multiplex PCR; TCRdb's table is partial and in-frame only. The data show 220,000 or so clones, about 88% seen once. The source material was peripheral blood. These receptors came from a woman between 50 and 59 years old with COVID-19, enrolled during active disease.

V usage is TRBV14 and J usage is TRBJ2-1, with TRBD2 matching 7 bases. Germline CDR1 reads SGHDN; CDR2 reads FVKESK. The CDR3 spans 17 residues. V gave up 6 bases and J gave up 4 bases; unmatched junction bases: 15. The CDR3 sequence is CASRPPRERGGYNEQFF. The CDR3 bases are TGTGCCAGCAGGCCTCCAAGGGAGCGCGGGGGTTACAATGAGCAGTTCTTC.

The rearrangement uses TRBV19 and TRBJ1-1; D gene uncertain. The CDR3 is 14 residues long. Germline V lookup: CDR1 LNHDA, CDR2 SQIVND (reference sequence). Deletions cut 7 bases from V and 2 bases from J, with 14 bases between. The CDR3 DNA reads as TGTGCCAGTAACCCCATGGGCCCAAACACTGAAGCTTTCTTT. This translates into CASNPMGPNTEAFF.

This clone was picked up one time. The chain links TRBV2 to TRBJ2-2; TRBD2 matches at 15 bases. V shed 11 bases, J shed 5 bases, and the junction held 9 bases outside the gene matches. The CDR3 is made up of 16 amino acids. Germline-derived CDR1 and CDR2 are SNHLY and FYNNEI. Written as DNA, the CDR3 is TGTGCCCGCGGGGGACTAGCGGGGGGAAGGACCGGGGAGCTGTTTTTT. Translation gives CARGGLAGGRTGELFF.

Here the CDR3 DNA reads TGTGCCAGCAGTGAATTTGCACAGAGTCGACGAGTTGGCAATCAGCCCCAGCATTTT. This sequence encodes CASSEFAQSRRVGNQPQHF. This chain links TRBV6-1 with TRBJ1-5; no firm D call. V gave up 2 bases and J gave up 2 bases, with 22 bases separating them. Looked up from germline, CDR1 is MNHNS and CDR2 is SASEGT. This CDR3 is built from 19 residues.

The chain recombines TRBV4-1 with TRBJ2-7; 7 bases align to TRBD1. CDR1 is MGHRA and CDR2 is YSYEKL in the germline V gene. The CDR3 spans 17 residues. Germline trimming cut 8 bases from V and 6 bases from J; bases unmatched to any gene: 22. CDR3 nucleotides: TGCGCCAGCCTCCACCAGGGGGAGACTCCTTTTTTTCGCGAGCAGTACGTC. Translated: CASLHQGETPFFREQYV.